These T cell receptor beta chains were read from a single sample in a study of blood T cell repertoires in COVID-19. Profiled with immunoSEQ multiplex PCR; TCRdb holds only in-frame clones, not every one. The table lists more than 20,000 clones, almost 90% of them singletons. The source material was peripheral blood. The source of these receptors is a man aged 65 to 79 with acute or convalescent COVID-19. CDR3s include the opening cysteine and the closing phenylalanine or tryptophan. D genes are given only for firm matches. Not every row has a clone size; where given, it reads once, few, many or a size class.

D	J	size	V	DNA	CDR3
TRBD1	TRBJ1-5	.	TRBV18	TGTGCCAGCTCACTTGGACAGGGGCGAGGGGGCAATCAGCCCCAGCATTTT	CASSLGQGRGGNQPQHF
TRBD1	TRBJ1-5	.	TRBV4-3	TGCGCCAGCAGCCACGGGACAGGCACCAATCAGCCCCAGCATTTT	CASSHGTGTNQPQHF
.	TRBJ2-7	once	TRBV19	TGTGCCAGTAGTATGAGAACAGGCCAATCCTACGAGCAGTACTTC	CASSMRTGQSYEQYF
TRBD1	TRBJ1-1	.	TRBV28	TGTGCCAGCGCCGGACAGGGGGCAGGGGAAGCTTTCTTT	CASAGQGAGEAFF
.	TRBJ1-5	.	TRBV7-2	TGTGCCAGCAGTCCAGATAGCAATCAGCCCCAGCATTTT	CASSPDSNQPQHF
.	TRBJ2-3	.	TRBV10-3	TGTGCCATCACCGCTTCTAGCGAAAGCACAGATACGCAGTATTTT	CAITASSESTDTQYF
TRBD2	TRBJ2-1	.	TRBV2	TGTGCCACCCTAGCGGGAGGGAGCTCCTACAATGAGCAGTTCTTC	CATLAGGSSYNEQFF
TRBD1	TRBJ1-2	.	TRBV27	TGTGCCAGCAGGGGGGACAGTTTGGGCTACACCTTC	CASRGDSLGYTF
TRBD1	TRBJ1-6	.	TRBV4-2	TGTGCCAGCAGCCAGCGAGACAGGGAATATTCACCCCTCCACTTT	CASSQRDREYSPLHF
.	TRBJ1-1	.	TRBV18	TGTGCCAGCTCACCGGGACTAGGACGGGGGGTGAAGACTGAAGCTTTCTTT	CASSPGLGRGVKTEAFF
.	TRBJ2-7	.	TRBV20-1	TGCAGTGTCAGGGGTTGGGGCGAGCAGTACTTC	CSVRGWGEQYF
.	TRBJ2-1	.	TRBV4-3	TGCGCCAGCAGCCAAGGGGACTCTTATCATGAGCAGTTCTTC	CASSQGDSYHEQFF
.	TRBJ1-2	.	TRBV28	TGTGCCAGCAGTTTATTTGGGCAGGAGGAGACTAACTATGGCTACACCTTC	CASSLFGQEETNYGYTF
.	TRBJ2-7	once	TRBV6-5	TGTGCCAGCAGTTACTCGATTGGACAGCTCTACGAGCAGTACTTC	CASSYSIGQLYEQYF
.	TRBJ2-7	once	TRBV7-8	TGTGCCAGCAGCTTAATGGAGGGATCCTACGAGCAGTACTTC	CASSLMEGSYEQYF
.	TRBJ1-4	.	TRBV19	TGTGCCAGCAAGACAGGTAGTAATGAAAAACTGTTTTTT	CASKTGSNEKLFF
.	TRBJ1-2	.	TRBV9	TGTGCCAGCAGCGCCGCGGTGTCCTGGGACTATGGCTACACCTTC	CASSAAVSWDYGYTF
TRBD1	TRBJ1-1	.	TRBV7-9	TGTGCCAGCAGCACCTGGACAGGGAGGTCCACTGAAGCTTTCTTT	CASSTWTGRSTEAFF
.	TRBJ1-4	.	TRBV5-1	TGCGCCAGCACCTCTCAGGGCAGTAATGAAAAACTGTTTTTT	CASTSQGSNEKLFF
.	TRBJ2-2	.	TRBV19	TGTGCCAGTAGTATAAGTCGGGGAACCGGGGAGCTGTTTTTT	CASSISRGTGELFF
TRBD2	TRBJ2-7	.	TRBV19	TGTGCCAGTAGTATAACGGCCCGGGAGGGCCCGGTCTACGAGCAGTACTTC	CASSITAREGPVYEQYF
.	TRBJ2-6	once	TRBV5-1	TGCGCCAGCAGCTTGGAACAGGGGGCCAACGTCCTGACTTTC	CASSLEQGANVLTF
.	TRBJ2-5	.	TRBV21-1	TGTGCCAGCAGCCAGGGACAAGAGACCCAGTACTTC	CASSQGQETQYF
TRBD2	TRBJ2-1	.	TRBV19	TGTGCCAGTAGTACGGGACTAGCAGTCAATGAGCAGTTCTTC	CASSTGLAVNEQFF
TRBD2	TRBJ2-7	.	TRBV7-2	TGTGCCAGCAGCCGGGAGGGCTGGGGTTCCTACGAGCAGTACTTC	CASSREGWGSYEQYF
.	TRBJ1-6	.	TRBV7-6	TGTGCCAGCAGCTTAGCGCGGGGGGAGGCTTCACCCCTCCACTTT	CASSLARGEASPLHF
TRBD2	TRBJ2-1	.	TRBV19	TGTGCCAGTAGTATAGATCCTCCGGGGGTTAGCGGGAGGTACAATGAGCAGTTCTTC	CASSIDPPGVSGRYNEQFF
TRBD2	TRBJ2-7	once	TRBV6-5	TGTGCCAGCAGCGCCGGACTAGCCGGCTACGAGCAGTACTTC	CASSAGLAGYEQYF
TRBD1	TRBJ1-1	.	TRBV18	TGTGCCAGCTCACCGAGACAGGGGGCGAACACTGAAGCTTTCTTT	CASSPRQGANTEAFF
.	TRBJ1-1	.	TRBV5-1	TGCGCCAGCAGCCCCGACGGGACTGAAGCTTTCTTT	CASSPDGTEAFF
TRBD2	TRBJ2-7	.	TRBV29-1	TGCAGCGGTCGAACCGGGACTAGCGGGAGCCTACCCTACGAGCAGTACTTC	CSGRTGTSGSLPYEQYF
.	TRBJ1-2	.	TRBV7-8	TGTGCCAGCAGCCTGGGGACAAGGCGAAACTATGGCTACACCTTC	CASSLGTRRNYGYTF
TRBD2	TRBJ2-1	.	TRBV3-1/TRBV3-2	TGTGCCAGCAGCCAAGGGACGGGACTAGTAATTCACCGCTCCTACAATGAGCAGTTCTTC	CASSQGTGLVIHRSYNEQFF